The 5 T cell receptor beta chains below all came from one sample that was sequenced in a study of shared clonotypes between healthy human individuals. Clones were read by immunoSEQ multiplex PCR, and TCRdb kept only the in-frame ones, dropping some. The sample carries some 2,500,000 clones, 93% recorded once. The sample consisted of naive CD4+ T cells from PBMCs. Regarding subset: CD45RA+ positively selected. The receptors shown here come from a young man in good health. Some clones in this sample may be carry-over from other donors' samples.

This chain uses TRBV11-2 with TRBJ2-4, with 8 bases matching TRBD2. CDR1 is SGHAT and CDR2 is FQNNGV in the germline V gene. The J segment lost 7 bases and the V segment lost 2 bases, leaving 7 bases of the junction unmatched. The CDR3 contains 15 residues. CDR3 bases: TGTGCCAGCAGCTTACCCGGGAGGGCCCAGAACATTCAGTACTTC. Translating it yields CASSLPGRAQNIQYF. Variable domain in full (rest from reference TRBV11-2 and TRBJ2-4): EAGVAQSPRYKIIEKRQSVAFWCNPISGHATLYWYQQILGQGPKLLIQFQNNGVVDDSQLPKDRFSAERLKGVDSTLKIQPAKLEDSAVYLCASSLPGRAQNIQYFGAGTRLSVL.

The V and J genes are TRBV16 and TRBJ1-1; D remains unclear. The CDR3 has 14 residues. Germline V CDR1 and CDR2: KGHSY, FQNENV. The ends were cut back, 0 bases at V and 4 bases at J, with 9 bases in the middle. The CDR3 spells CASSQSSASTEAFF. CDR3 nucleotides: TGTGCCAGCAGCCAATCGTCAGCGAGCACTGAAGCTTTCTTT.

This rearrangement joins TRBV19 to TRBJ1-1; no clear D. This CDR3 spans 15 amino acids. V was cut by 8 bases and J by 2 bases, with 18 bases left in between. Germline CDR1 and CDR2: LNHDA and SQIVND (reference sequence). In DNA, the CDR3 is TGTGCCAGTGGGGATCGCAGAGCCCGCAACACTGAAGCTTTCTTT. Translation: CASGDRRARNTEAFF.

This rearrangement joins TRBV9 to TRBJ2-7; tentatively, D is TRBD1 (6 bases). CDR3 length equals 15 residues. The V and J ends lost 3 bases and 2 bases respectively, with 15 bases between them. Germline values: CDR1 SGDLS, CDR2 YYNGEE. CDR3 sequence (DNA): TGTGCCAGCAGCGCGATAGACAGGCCTACCTACGAGCAGTACTTC. It is translated as CASSAIDRPTYEQYF.

The genes are TRBV27 and TRBJ2-5; 10 bases line up with TRBD2. Germline CDR1 reads MNHEY; CDR2 reads SMNVEV (reference sequence). V trimming: 8 bases; J trimming: 1 base; junction bases outside the gene matches: 4. CDR3 length: 14 amino acids. CDR3 sequence (DNA): TGTGCCAGCGGTTGGACTAGCGGCCAAGAGACCCAGTACTTC. Translated, it gives CASGWTSGQETQYF.